This record concerns one T cell receptor (beta chain) sequence. These data belong to a study of a mutant IDH1 vaccine in newly diagnosed glioma. Study as a whole: Patients arrived already treated with radiotherapy, temozolomide, or both, most having had both.

Data came from immunoSEQ multiplex PCR; TCRdb stores just in-frame clones and leaves some out. The data contain about 34,000 clones, 80% to 85% of them singletons. Specified time point: baseline, week 1 (first vaccination visit). Treatment given: pre-vaccination baseline after standard-of-care therapy. There are 14 residues in the CDR3. The germline gives CDR1 MNHEY, CDR2 SVGAGI. The ends were cut back, 2 bases at V and 0 bases at J, with 7 bases in the middle. The clonotype was recovered from a man aged 50 to 59 with glioma. Some clones in this sample may be carry-over from other donors' samples. The sequenced sample was peripheral blood mononuclear cells (PBMCs), obtained from a glioma patient treated with radiotherapy, temozolomide or both. The genes are TRBV6-5 and TRBJ1-2; the D is unclear. The CDR3, as DNA: TGTGCCAGCAGTTACGGCAGGCCTAACTATGGCTACACCTTC. As protein: CASSYGRPNYGYTF.